Sequencing of this TCR beta chain was carried out in a study of control samples from healthy donors and cancer patients. Produced via immunoSEQ multiplex PCR; TCRdb's table is partial and in-frame only. Found here are 200,000 or so clones, 90% to 95% of them singletons; the top ten hold about 1.7%. The V end lost 5 bases, the J end lost 2 bases, and 30 bases lay between the germline ends. The CDR3 sequence is 20 residues long. CDR1 and CDR2 (germline): PRHDT, FYEKMQ (reference sequence). The origin of this receptor is a young man in good health. Sequencing was performed on blood. V is TRBV13 and J is TRBJ1-1; the D gene is possibly TRBD1 (5 bases). The CDR3 sequence is CASSRFKPMGRFSGNTEAFF. The CDR3 nucleotides are TGTGCCAGCAGCCGCTTCAAACCCATGGGACGCTTTTCAGGCAACACTGAAGCTTTCTTT.